This is a list of T cell receptor beta chains from one sample in a study of cytomegalovirus exposure and HLA in healthy donors. TCRdb keeps only in-frame clones here, not all; method: immunoSEQ multiplex PCR. The sample yields 100,000 or so clones, 60% to 85% seen once. The sequenced sample was PBMCs. Every receptor here comes from a man aged 30-40 years in good health and CMV-seropositive. CDR3s include the opening cysteine and the closing phenylalanine or tryptophan.

CATAPLGSPEQFF,TRBV5-6,TRBJ2-1
CASSLEGGSNTEAFF,TRBV11-1,TRBJ1-1
CASSWTDSYNEQFF,TRBV7-9,TRBJ2-1
CASRQTGAGNTIYF,TRBV27,TRBJ1-3
CATADTFYEQYF,TRBV28,TRBJ2-7
CAWSVLQGPNSGNTIYF,TRBV30,TRBJ1-3
CASSQFRGKQGTGELFF,TRBV4-1,TRBJ2-2
CASRRTGSPYGYTF,TRBV28,TRBJ1-2
CASSSTGTGSYNEQFF,TRBV6-5,TRBJ2-1
CASSPRTQGWETQYF,TRBV14,TRBJ2-5
CASSLASTRNTGELFF,TRBV5-1,TRBJ2-2
CASTYRQGNGYTF,TRBV19,TRBJ1-2
CASQGLAEAFF,TRBV6-1,TRBJ1-1
CASSSGTGVQPQHF,TRBV11-2,TRBJ1-5
CASSEDRVGSPLHF,TRBV2,TRBJ1-6
CASGLLEGGTTEAFF,TRBV28,TRBJ1-1
CASSSPTTGTSYGYTF,TRBV7-9,TRBJ1-2
CASSGGQGSSPLHF,TRBV6-6,TRBJ1-6
CASSLPGLTNYGYTF,TRBV5-4,TRBJ1-2
CASSRGLAGVSTYNEQFF,TRBV28,TRBJ2-1
CAIREGLYSNQPQHF,TRBV10-3,TRBJ1-5
CASSSRRSSGAYNEQFF,TRBV5-4,TRBJ2-1
CATAQGMDEKLFF,TRBV7-9,TRBJ1-4
CASSIASEGEQYF,TRBV7-9,TRBJ2-7